Presented here are 22 T cell receptor beta chains from one specimen sequenced in a study of post-analysis software for immune sequencing data. Study-level results: Patients used about 5 TRBV segments, including TRBV5-6, TRBV5-1 and TRBV20-1, more often than controls.

The antigens these receptors bind are not known. Unique molecular identifiers were present in the TCR beta cDNA libraries. TCRdb itself ran the PCR reads through MiXCR, one entry per CDR3 protein. This sample has fewer than 550,000 distinct CDR3 sequences; roughly 34% occur once, and the top ten carry about 5.6%. The specimen sequenced was blood. The receptors here all came from a girl between 2 and 17 years old with multiple sclerosis.

The genes are TRBV10-3 and TRBJ1-1; TRBD1 aligns across 7 bases. Trimming removed 4 bases from V and 3 bases from J; junction bases left unmatched: 8. The CDR3 totals 15 residues. From germline, CDR1 is ENHRY and CDR2 SYGVKD. CDR3 sequence reads: CAISGIQGKDTEAFF. The CDR3 DNA reads TGTGCCATCAGTGGGATACAGGGGAAAGACACTGAAGCTTTCTTT.

This clonotype was recorded a few times. DNA of the CDR3: TGTGCCAGCAGTGACCCAGCCGGGGGGAGGGTCGCAGATACGCAGTATTTT. Its translation: CASSDPAGGRVADTQYF. This chain joins TRBV6-1 and TRBJ2-3, with TRBD2 matching over 7 bases. Germline trimming cut 3 bases from V and 4 bases from J; bases unmatched to any gene: 13. The CDR3 spans 17 residues. Germline assignment: CDR1 MNHNS and CDR2 SASEGT.

This clonotype was detected only a few times. The chain links TRBV29-1 to TRBJ1-2, with D uncertain. Germline V gene data show CDR1 as SQVTM and CDR2 as ANQGSEA. The CDR3 is 11 amino acids. V gave up 1 base and J gave up 5 bases, with 5 bases separating them. The CDR3 sequence is CSVEGYYGYTF. Written as DNA, the CDR3 is TGCAGCGTTGAAGGCTATTATGGCTACACCTTC.

This clonotype has just a few counts. V gene TRBV7-9 combines with J gene TRBJ2-7; 9 bases line up with TRBD2. The CDR3 runs to 14 residues. Trimming cost V 4 bases and J 3 bases; bases outside gene matches: 4. Looked up from germline, CDR1 is SEHNR and CDR2 is FQNEAQ (reference sequence). The DNA of the CDR3 is TGTGCCAGCAGCTCGGCGGGGGGGCGCTACGAGCAGTACTTC. As protein: CASSSAGGRYEQYF.

V gene TRBV6-2 or TRBV6-3 combines with J gene TRBJ2-7, with TRBD1 matching 7 bases. This CDR3 is 16 amino acids long. The V and J ends lost 2 bases and 6 bases, in that order; junction bases with no gene match: 13. The germline CDR1 and CDR2 sequences are MNHEY and SVGEGT. For the CDR3, the DNA is TGTGCCAGCAGTTACCGACAGGGATCCGGACCCTGCGAGCAGTACTTC. Residues: CASSYRQGSGPCEQYF.

The chain carries TRBV28 and TRBJ2-1, with 8 nucleotides matching TRBD2. With V trimmed by 3 bases and J by 4 bases, 5 bases remained unmatched. The CDR3 extends over 15 amino acids. From germline, CDR1 is MDHEN and CDR2 SYDVKM. The CDR3 is CASSLGTRRYNEQFF. The CDR3, as DNA: TGTGCCAGCAGTTTGGGGACTAGGAGGTACAATGAGCAGTTCTTC.

The V call is TRBV28, the J call TRBJ1-1, with D perhaps matching TRBD1 (6 bases). The CDR3 extends over 16 amino acids. V gave up 5 bases and J gave up 0 bases, with 16 bases separating them. Germline assignment: CDR1 MDHEN and CDR2 SYDVKM. The CDR3 region is CASSPPDSIMNTEAFF. CDR3 nucleotide sequence: TGTGCCAGCAGTCCGCCGGACAGTATCATGAACACTGAAGCTTTCTTT. The complete variable domain, with remaining parts taken from reference TRBV28 and TRBJ1-1, reads DVKVTQSSRYLVKRTGEKVFLECVQDMDHENMFWYRQDPGLGLRLIYFSYDVKMKEKGDIPEGYSVSREKKERFSLILESASTNQTSMYLCASSPPDSIMNTEAFFGQGTRLTVV.

The CDR3 DNA reads TGTGCCACCAGAGGAGGGTCTAGCGGGGGATACAATGAGCAGTTCTTC. As protein: CATRGGSSGGYNEQFF. The chain carries TRBV15 and TRBJ2-1; 10 positions agree with TRBD2. This CDR3 spans 16 amino acids. Germline CDR1 LNHNV, CDR2 YYDKDF (reference sequence). The trim removed 6 bases at V and 4 bases at J, leaving 9 bases unmatched. Using reference TRBV15 and TRBJ2-1 for the parts outside the CDR3, the full variable domain is DAMVIQNPRYQVTQFGKPVTLSCSQTLNHNVMYWYQQKSSQAPKLLFHYYDKDFNNEADTPDNFQSRRPNTSFCFLDIRSPGLGDTAMYLCATRGGSSGGYNEQFFGPGTRLTVL.

The chain employs TRBV27 and TRBJ2-3; D possibly corresponds to TRBD1 (6 bases). This CDR3 has 16 amino acids. Germline V gives CDR1 MNHEY, CDR2 SMNVEV (reference sequence). V was pared by 2 bases and J by 1 base, with 13 bases between. In DNA, the CDR3 is TGTGCCAGCAGTTTAGGATGGGCAGGGGGCACAGATACGCAGTATTTT. Its translation is CASSLGWAGGTDTQYF.

Only a few counts were recorded for this clonotype. This chain connects TRBV19 to TRBJ2-5; unclear D gene. CDR1 and CDR2 from the germline V gene are LNHDA and SQIVND (reference sequence). This CDR3 has 11 amino acids. The V end lost 3 bases, the J end lost 5 bases, and 4 bases lay between the germline ends. The CDR3 is CASSMRETQYF. DNA of the CDR3: TGTGCCAGTAGTATGCGGGAGACCCAGTACTTC.

This clonotype appeared a few times. V usage is TRBV20-1 and J usage is TRBJ2-3, with TRBD2 identical over 10 bases. Germline assignment: CDR1 DFQATT and CDR2 SNEGSKA (reference sequence). The V and J ends lost 6 bases and 2 bases, in that order; junction bases with no gene match: 5. The CDR3 consists of 14 residues. CDR3 amino acids: CSALLAGVTDTQYF. In DNA form, the CDR3 reads TGCAGTGCCCTGCTAGCGGGGGTCACAGATACGCAGTATTTT.

This clonotype came up a few times. The rearrangement links TRBV7-2 to TRBJ2-5; D is unresolved. The CDR3 has 14 amino acids. Looked up from germline, CDR1 is SGHTA and CDR2 is FQGNSA. Trimming stripped 1 base from V and 2 bases from J, with 8 bases between. The CDR3 DNA reads TGTGCCAGCAGCTTAGATCACTCTCAAGAGACCCAGTACTTC. Its translation is CASSLDHSQETQYF.

Ten or more counts support this clonotype. The chain links TRBV7-6 to TRBJ2-5; D is perhaps TRBD1 or TRBD2 (5 bases each). V lost 5 bases and J 6 bases, leaving 13 bases between the germline ends. In germline, CDR1 is SGHVS, CDR2 FNYEAQ. The CDR3 runs 13 residues. CDR3 DNA sequence: TGTGCCAGCAGCCCCCCCCTGGGACAGACCCAGTACTTC. It translates to CASSPPLGQTQYF.

This clonotype has just a few counts. The J gene is TRBJ1-6, the V gene TRBV7-2; a weak D match, TRBD1 (6 bases). Per germline, CDR1 SGHTA and CDR2 FQGNSA. The CDR3 is made up of 14 amino acids. V was trimmed by 4 bases and J by 7 bases, leaving 11 bases between them. Here the CDR3 reads CASSSYRVNSPLHF. CDR3 coding DNA: TGTGCCAGCAGCTCGTACAGGGTCAATTCACCCCTCCACTTT.

The genes are TRBV12-5 and TRBJ2-1, with D maybe TRBD2 (6 bases). Germline assignment: CDR1 LGHNT and CDR2 FRNRAP. V lost 0 bases to trimming and J lost 4 bases, with 13 bases between them. The CDR3 contains 16 residues. CDR3 coding DNA: TGTGCTAGTGGTTTGGTAAAAGGGGAGGTTTACAATGAGCAGTTCTTC. Amino acids: CASGLVKGEVYNEQFF.

The rearrangement uses TRBV5-1 and TRBJ2-7; TRBD2 aligns across 8 bases. V lost 4 bases, J lost 7 bases, and 4 bases stayed unmatched. CDR3 length equals 12 residues. Germline loops: CDR1 SGHRS, CDR2 YFSETQ. The CDR3 DNA reads TGCGCCAGCAGCATTAGCGGGGAAGAGCAGTACTTC. Translating it yields CASSISGEEQYF.

V and J are TRBV29-1 and TRBJ2-7; 12 nucleotides match TRBD1. TRBJ2-5 explains the end of the DNA better; the J call may be wrong. Germline V CDR1 and CDR2: SQVTM, ANQGSEA. The CDR3 is 14 residues long. For the CDR3, the DNA is TGCAGCGTTGATGGGACAGGGGGCTGGGAGACCCAGTACTTC. Its translation is CSVDGTGGWETQYF.

This clonotype came up a few times. The rearrangement uses TRBV15 and TRBJ2-1; D is perhaps TRBD1 (5 bases). This CDR3 has 16 residues. Trimming stripped 0 bases from V and 6 bases from J, with 15 bases between. Germline CDR1 reads LNHNV; CDR2 reads YYDKDF (reference sequence). The CDR3 spells CATSRDLGAPVNEQFF. CDR3 DNA sequence: TGTGCCACCAGCAGAGATCTAGGGGCGCCAGTCAATGAGCAGTTCTTC.

This clonotype was observed a few times. V gene TRBV24-1 combines with J gene TRBJ1-5; a possible D gene is TRBD1 (6 bases). V was trimmed by 5 bases and J by 2 bases, leaving 9 bases between them. Looked up from germline, CDR1 is KGHDR and CDR2 is SFDVKD. This CDR3 region has 14 residues. This CDR3 reads CATSGGLGNQPQHF. CDR3 nucleotide sequence: TGTGCCACCAGTGGGGGGCTAGGCAATCAGCCCCAGCATTTT.

The chain carries TRBV4-1 and TRBJ2-5; D gene ambiguous. The germline V gene has CDR1 MGHRA and CDR2 YSYEKL. The CDR3 has 12 residues. V lost 0 bases to trimming and J lost 10 bases, with 9 bases between them. CDR3 DNA: TGCGCCAGCAGCCAAGATGGGCTGGGCCAGTACTTC. Protein sequence: CASSQDGLGQYF.

Comment on this clonotype: Given the absence of the conserved phenylalanine or tryptophan at the CDR3 end, a read error is likely. The CDR3 sequence: CASSEEEGGNYGYTV. The CDR3 bases are TGTGCCAGCAGTGAAGAAGAGGGCGGCAACTATGGCTACACCGTC. The chain combines TRBV2 with TRBJ1-2; D not resolved. V dropped 1 base and J dropped 2 bases, with 11 bases sitting between them. The CDR3 is 15 residues long. CDR1 and CDR2 (germline): SNHLY, FYNNEI.

The V call is TRBV20-1, the J call TRBJ2-3; 7 bases map to TRBD1. V lost 5 bases and J lost 0; bases outside the gene matches: 14. CDR1 and CDR2 (germline): DFQATT, SNEGSKA (reference sequence). The CDR3 contains 17 residues. The DNA for the CDR3 is TGCAGTGCTCCTTTTGTGCAAGGGGGCCTGAGCACAGATACGCAGTATTTT. Translation: CSAPFVQGGLSTDTQYF.